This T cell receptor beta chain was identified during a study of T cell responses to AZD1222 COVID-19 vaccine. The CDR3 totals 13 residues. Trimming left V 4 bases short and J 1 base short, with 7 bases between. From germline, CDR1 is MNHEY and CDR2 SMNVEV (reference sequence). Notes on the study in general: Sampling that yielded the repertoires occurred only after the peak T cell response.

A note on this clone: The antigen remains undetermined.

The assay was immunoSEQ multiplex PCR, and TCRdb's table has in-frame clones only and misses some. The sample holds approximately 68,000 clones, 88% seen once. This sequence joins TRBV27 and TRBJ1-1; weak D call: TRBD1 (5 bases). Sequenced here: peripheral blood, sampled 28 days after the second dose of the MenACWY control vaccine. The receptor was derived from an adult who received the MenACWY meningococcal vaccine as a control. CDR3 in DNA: TGTGCCAGCAGTTCCCAGGGGAACACTGAAGCTTTCTTT. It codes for CASSSQGNTEAFF.